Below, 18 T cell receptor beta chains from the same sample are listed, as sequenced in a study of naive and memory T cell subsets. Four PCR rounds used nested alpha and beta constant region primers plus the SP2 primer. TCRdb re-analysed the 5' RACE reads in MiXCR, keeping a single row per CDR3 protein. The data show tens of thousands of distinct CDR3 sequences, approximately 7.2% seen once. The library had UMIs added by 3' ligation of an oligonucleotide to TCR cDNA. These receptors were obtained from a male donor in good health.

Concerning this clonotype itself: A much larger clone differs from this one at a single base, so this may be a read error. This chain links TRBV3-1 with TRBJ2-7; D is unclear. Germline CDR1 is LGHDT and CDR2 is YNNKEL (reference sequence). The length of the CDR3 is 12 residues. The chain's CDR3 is CASSPRSYKQYF. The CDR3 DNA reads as TGTGCCAGCAGCCCCCGCTCCTACAAGCAGTACTTC.

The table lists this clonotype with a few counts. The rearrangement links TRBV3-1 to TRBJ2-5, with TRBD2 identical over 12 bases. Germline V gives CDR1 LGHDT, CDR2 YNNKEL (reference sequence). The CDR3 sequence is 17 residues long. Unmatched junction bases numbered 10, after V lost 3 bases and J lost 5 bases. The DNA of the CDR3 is TGTGCCAGCAGCCATTCCCAACTAGCGGGGGGAAAGGAGACCCAGTACTTC. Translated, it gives CASSHSQLAGGKETQYF.

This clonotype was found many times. Here the CDR3 reads CASSEGVAGGYEQYF. In DNA form, the CDR3 reads TGTGCCAGCAGTGAAGGCGTGGCAGGGGGCTACGAGCAGTACTTC. The rearrangement links TRBV6-1 to TRBJ2-7; 7 positions match TRBD1. Germline V gene data show CDR1 as MNHNS and CDR2 as SASEGT. Trimming at V came to 1 base and at J to 3 bases, leaving 6 bases not matched to a gene. This CDR3 is built from 15 residues.

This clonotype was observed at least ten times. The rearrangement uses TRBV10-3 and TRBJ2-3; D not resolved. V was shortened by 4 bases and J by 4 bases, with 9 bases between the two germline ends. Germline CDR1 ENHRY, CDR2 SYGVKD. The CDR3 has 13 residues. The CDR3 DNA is TGTGCCATCAGTGCCCTAGGCGCAGATACGCAGTATTTT. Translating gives CAISALGADTQYF.

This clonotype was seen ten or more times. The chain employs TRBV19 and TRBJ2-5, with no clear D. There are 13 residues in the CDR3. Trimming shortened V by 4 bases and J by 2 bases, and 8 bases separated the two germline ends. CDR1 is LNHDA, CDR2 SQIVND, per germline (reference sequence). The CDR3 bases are TGTGCCAGTAGTACGCGACTGCAAGAGACCCAGTACTTC. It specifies CASSTRLQETQYF.

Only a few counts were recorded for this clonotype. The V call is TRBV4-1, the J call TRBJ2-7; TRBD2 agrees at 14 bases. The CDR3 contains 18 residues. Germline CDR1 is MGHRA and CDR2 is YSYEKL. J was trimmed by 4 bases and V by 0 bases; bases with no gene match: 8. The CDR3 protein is CASSQDLVGLAGEYEQYF. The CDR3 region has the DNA TGCGCCAGCAGCCAAGATCTAGTGGGACTAGCGGGAGAATACGAGCAGTACTTC.

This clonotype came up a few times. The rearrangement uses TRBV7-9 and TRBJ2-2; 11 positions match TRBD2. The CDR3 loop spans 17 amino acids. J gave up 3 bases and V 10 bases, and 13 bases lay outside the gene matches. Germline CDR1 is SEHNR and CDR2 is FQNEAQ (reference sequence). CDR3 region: CATAGARLAGHTGELFF. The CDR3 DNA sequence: TGTGCCACAGCAGGTGCCAGACTAGCGGGGCACACCGGGGAGCTGTTTTTT.

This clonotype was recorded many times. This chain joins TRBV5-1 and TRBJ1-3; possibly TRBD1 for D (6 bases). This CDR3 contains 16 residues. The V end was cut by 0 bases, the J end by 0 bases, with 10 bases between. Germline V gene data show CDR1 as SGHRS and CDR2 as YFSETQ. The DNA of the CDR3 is TGCGCCAGCAGCTTGGTAGTAGGGGGCTCTGGAAACACCATATATTTT. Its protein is CASSLVVGGSGNTIYF.

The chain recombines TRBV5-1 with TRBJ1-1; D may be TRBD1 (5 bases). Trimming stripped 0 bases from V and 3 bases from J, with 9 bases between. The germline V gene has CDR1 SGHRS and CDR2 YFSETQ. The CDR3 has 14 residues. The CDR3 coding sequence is TGCGCCAGCAGCTTGGGGGTAGGGGACACTGAAGCTTTCTTT. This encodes CASSLGVGDTEAFF.

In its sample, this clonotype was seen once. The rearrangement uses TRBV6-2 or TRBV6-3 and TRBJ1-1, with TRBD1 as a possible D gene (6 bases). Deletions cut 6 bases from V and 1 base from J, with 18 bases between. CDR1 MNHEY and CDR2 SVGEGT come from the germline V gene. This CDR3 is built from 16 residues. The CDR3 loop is CASSRAVDRKNTEAFF. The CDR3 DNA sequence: TGTGCCAGCAGCCGGGCAGTCGACAGGAAGAACACTGAAGCTTTCTTT.

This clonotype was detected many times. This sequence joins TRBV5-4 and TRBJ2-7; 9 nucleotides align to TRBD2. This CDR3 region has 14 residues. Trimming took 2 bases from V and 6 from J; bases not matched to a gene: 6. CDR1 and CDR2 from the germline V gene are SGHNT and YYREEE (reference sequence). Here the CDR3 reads CASSFRGGVSEQYF. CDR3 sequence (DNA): TGTGCCAGCAGCTTCCGCGGGGGGGTTAGCGAGCAGTACTTC. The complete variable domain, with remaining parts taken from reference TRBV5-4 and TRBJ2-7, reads ETGVTQSPTHLIKTRGQQVTLRCSSQSGHNTVSWYQQALGQGPQFIFQYYREEENGRGNFPPRFSGLQFPNYSSELNVNALELDDSALYLCASSFRGGVSEQYFGPGTRLTVT.

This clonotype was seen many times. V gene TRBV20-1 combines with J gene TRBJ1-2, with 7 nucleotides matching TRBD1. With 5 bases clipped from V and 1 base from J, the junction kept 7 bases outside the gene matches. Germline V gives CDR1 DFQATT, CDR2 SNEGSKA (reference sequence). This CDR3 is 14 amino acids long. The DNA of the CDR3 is TGCAGTGCTCCTAATGGACAGGTTAACTATGGCTACACCTTC. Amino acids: CSAPNGQVNYGYTF.

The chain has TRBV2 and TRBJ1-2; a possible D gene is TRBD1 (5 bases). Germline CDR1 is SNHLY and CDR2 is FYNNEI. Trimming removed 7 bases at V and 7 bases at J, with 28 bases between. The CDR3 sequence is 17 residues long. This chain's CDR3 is CASIGNLMEGLDGGYTF. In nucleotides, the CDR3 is TGTGCCAGCATTGGGAATCTTATGGAGGGGCTTGATGGTGGCTACACCTTC.

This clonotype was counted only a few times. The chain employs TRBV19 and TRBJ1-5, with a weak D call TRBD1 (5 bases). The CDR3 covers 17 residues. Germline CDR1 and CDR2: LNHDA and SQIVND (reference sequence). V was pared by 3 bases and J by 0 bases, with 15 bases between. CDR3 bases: TGTGCCAGTAGTATGTCTCAGGGCTGGGTTAGCAATCAGCCCCAGCATTTT. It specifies CASSMSQGWVSNQPQHF. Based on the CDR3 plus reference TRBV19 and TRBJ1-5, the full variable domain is DGGITQSPKYLFRKEGQNVTLSCEQNLNHDAMYWYRQDPGQGLRLIYYSQIVNDFQKGDIAEGYSVSREKKESFPLTVTSAQKNPTAFYLCASSMSQGWVSNQPQHFGDGTRLSIL.

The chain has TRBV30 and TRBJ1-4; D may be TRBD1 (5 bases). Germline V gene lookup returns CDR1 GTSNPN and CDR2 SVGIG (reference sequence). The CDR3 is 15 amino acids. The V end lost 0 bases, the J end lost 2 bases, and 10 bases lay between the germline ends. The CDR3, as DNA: TGTGCCTGGAGTGTACCCTCAGGGACTAATGAAAAACTGTTTTTT. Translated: CAWSVPSGTNEKLFF.

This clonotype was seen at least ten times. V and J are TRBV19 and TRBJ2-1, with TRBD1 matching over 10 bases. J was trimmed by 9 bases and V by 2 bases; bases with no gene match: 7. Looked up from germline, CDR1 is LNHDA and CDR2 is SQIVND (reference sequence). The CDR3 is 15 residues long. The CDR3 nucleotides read TGTGCCAGTAGTATATCCCCGACAGGGGGCGGTGAGCAGTTCTTC. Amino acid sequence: CASSISPTGGGEQFF.

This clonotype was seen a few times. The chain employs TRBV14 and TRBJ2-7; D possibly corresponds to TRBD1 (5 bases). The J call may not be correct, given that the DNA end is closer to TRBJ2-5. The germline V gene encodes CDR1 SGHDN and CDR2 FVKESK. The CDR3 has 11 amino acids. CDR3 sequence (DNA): TGTGCCAGCAGCCGAACAGGGACCCAGTACTTC. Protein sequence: CASSRTGTQYF.

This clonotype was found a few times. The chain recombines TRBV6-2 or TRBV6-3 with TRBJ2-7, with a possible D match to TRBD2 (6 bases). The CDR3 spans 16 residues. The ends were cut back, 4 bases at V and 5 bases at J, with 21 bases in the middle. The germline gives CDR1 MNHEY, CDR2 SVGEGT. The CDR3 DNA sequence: TGTGCCAGCAGTTTCCCGGACCTCGGGACTGATGACGAGCAGTACTTC. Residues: CASSFPDLGTDDEQYF.